The 2 T cell receptor beta chains below were found in one sample sequenced in a study of regulatory T cells in long-lasting Graves disease. Construction of the TCR beta libraries employed iRepertoire HTBI primers in conjunction with Arm-PCR of CDR3 regions. In TCRdb, the multiplex PCR reads were re-called with MiXCR into one record per CDR3 protein. Altogether hundreds of thousands of distinct CDR3 sequences are present, roughly 13% being singletons, with the ten largest covering over 7.5%. The time point is: newly diagnosed GD, antithyroid drugs for less than 3 months. After RNA was extracted from PBMCs, the TCR library was made from it. The sample also formed part of further work on T cells in Graves' hyperthyroidism and ophthalmopathy.

The specimen comprised peripheral blood mononuclear cells (PBMCs), sampled at new diagnosis, from a patient treated with antithyroid drugs. These receptors originate from a man aged 30-40 years with Graves disease.

In regard to this clonotype: Being one base from a much bigger clone, this may be a read error. The chain links TRBV11-2 to TRBJ2-7; the match to TRBD1 covers 7 bases. The CDR3 sequence is 13 residues long. CDR1 and CDR2 (germline): SGHAT, FQNNGV. CDR3 residues: CASIVHGTDTRYF. DNA of the CDR3: TGTGCCAGCATCGTCCACGGGACAGATACGCGGTATTTT. The complete variable domain, with remaining parts taken from reference TRBV11-2 and TRBJ2-7, reads EAGVAQSPRYKIIEKRQSVAFWCNPISGHATLYWYQQILGQGPKLLIQFQNNGVVDDSQLPKDRFSAERLKGVDSTLKIQPAKLEDSAVYLCASIVHGTDTRYFGPGTRLTVT.

This clonotype was picked up many times. The chain carries TRBV3-1 and TRBJ1-2; TRBD1 is a possible D gene (5 bases). In germline, CDR1 is LGHDT, CDR2 YNNKEL (reference sequence). The CDR3 totals 11 residues. V lost 5 bases and J 7 bases, leaving 8 bases between the germline ends. The CDR3, as DNA: TGTGCCAGCAGCGGCAGGGTTGGCTACACCTTC. The encoded protein is CASSGRVGYTF.